Each of the 26 T cell receptor beta chains below was sequenced from the same sample in a study of blood T cell repertoires in COVID-19. Assay used: immunoSEQ multiplex PCR; TCRdb lists only in-frame clones, some missing. The sample includes some 380,000 clones, about 80% of them seen just once. What was sequenced was peripheral blood. The receptors stem from a human donor with acute or convalescent COVID-19. The donor label of this sample is uncertain.

The V gene is TRBV6-5, the J gene TRBJ1-1; possibly TRBD1 for D (6 bases). Germline values: CDR1 MNHEY, CDR2 SVGAGI. Trimming pared 1 base from V and 1 base from J, leaving 13 bases between. The CDR3 sequence is 16 residues long. The CDR3: CASSYLTGTRNTEAFF. CDR3 in DNA: TGTGCCAGCAGTTACTTAACCGGGACACGGAACACTGAAGCTTTCTTT.

The chain combines TRBV20-1 with TRBJ2-1, with TRBD2 matching 16 bases. The length of the CDR3 is 19 residues. With V trimmed by 3 bases and J by 3 bases, 11 bases remained unmatched. Germline CDR1 and CDR2: DFQATT and SNEGSKA (reference sequence). The CDR3 here is CSASVPGLAGGQGYNEQFF. CDR3 coding DNA: TGCAGTGCTAGTGTCCCGGGACTAGCGGGGGGGCAAGGCTACAATGAGCAGTTCTTC.

V and J are TRBV27 and TRBJ1-6; TRBD1 aligns across 9 bases. V lost 6 bases to trimming and J lost 4 bases; unmatched junction nucleotides: 16. The CDR3 contains 19 residues. Germline V gene data show CDR1 as MNHEY and CDR2 as SMNVEV (reference sequence). The CDR3 sequence is CASRLYRGQGALYNSPLHF. Written as DNA, the CDR3 is TGTGCCAGCAGGCTTTATCGGGGACAGGGCGCCCTTTATAATTCACCCCTCCACTTT.

This chain connects TRBV7-2 to TRBJ2-7; 7 bases are shared with TRBD1. This CDR3 comprises 13 residues. Trimming removed 8 bases from V and 6 bases from J; junction bases left unmatched: 10. Germline V gene lookup returns CDR1 SGHTA and CDR2 FQGNSA. DNA of the CDR3: TGTGCCAGCGAGACTCGGACAGGTGGCGAGCAGTACTTC. Amino acid sequence: CASETRTGGEQYF.

The rearrangement links TRBV11-3 to TRBJ2-1; D is unclear. Trimming shortened V by 3 bases and J by 0 bases, and 6 bases separated the two germline ends. CDR1 is SGHNT, CDR2 YENEEA, per germline. The CDR3 spans 14 residues. CDR3 in DNA: TGTGCCAGCAGCTTGGGCTACTCCTACAATGAGCAGTTCTTC. This encodes CASSLGYSYNEQFF.

The chain uses TRBV12-3 or TRBV12-4 and TRBJ2-5; D is possibly TRBD2 (7 bases). The CDR3 has 13 amino acids. V lost 3 bases and J lost 10, with 15 bases in between. CDR3 bases: TGTGCCAGCAGTTTTAGGGGGGGACTTCGCCAGTACTTC. Translated: CASSFRGGLRQYF.

This clone was seen only once. This chain uses TRBV5-6 with TRBJ1-2; D uncertain. Trimming removed 0 bases at V and 7 bases at J, with 10 bases between. CDR3 length: 13 residues. Germline CDR1 reads SGHDT; CDR2 reads YYEEEE. CDR3 protein: CASSLEAYVGYTF. In DNA, the CDR3 is TGTGCCAGCAGCTTGGAAGCGTATGTTGGCTACACCTTC.

The genes are TRBV7-6 and TRBJ1-1; 9 positions match TRBD1. The CDR3 is 15 amino acids. Germline CDR1 and CDR2: SGHVS and FNYEAQ. The trim removed 5 bases at V and 5 bases at J, leaving 9 bases unmatched. CDR3 region: CASSPSTGGETEAFF. CDR3 DNA: TGTGCCAGCAGCCCCTCGACAGGGGGTGAAACTGAAGCTTTCTTT.

DNA for the CDR3: TGTGCCAGTGGGGAGGTTCTGGGTGGCTACACCTTC. Its protein is CASGEVLGGYTF. The chain couples TRBV2 to TRBJ1-2; D ambiguous. The CDR3 is 12 residues long. CDR1 SNHLY and CDR2 FYNNEI come from the germline V gene. V was pared by 9 bases and J by 7 bases, with 15 bases between.

The rearrangement links TRBV27 to TRBJ2-3; TRBD1 matches at 10 bases. The CDR3 spans 15 residues. CDR1 is MNHEY and CDR2 is SMNVEV in the germline V gene (reference sequence). The ends lost 6 bases at V and 0 bases at J; junction bases unmatched: 3. Here the CDR3 DNA reads TGTGCCAGCAGCCGGACAGGGGGAAGCACAGATACGCAGTATTTT. Residues: CASSRTGGSTDTQYF.

The chain links TRBV6-6 to TRBJ1-1, with D uncertain. Trimming pared 0 bases from V and 1 base from J, leaving 9 bases between. Germline loops: CDR1 MNHNY, CDR2 SVGAGI (reference sequence). CDR3 length: 15 amino acids. This chain's CDR3 is CASSYSRKANTEAFF. The CDR3 nucleotides read TGTGCCAGCAGTTACTCCAGGAAGGCGAACACTGAAGCTTTCTTT.

The rearrangement uses TRBV10-3 and TRBJ2-1; 7 bases are a match to TRBD1. Germline V gene data show CDR1 as ENHRY and CDR2 as SYGVKD. J gave up 1 base and V 3 bases, and 12 bases lay outside the gene matches. There are 18 residues in the CDR3. In nucleotides, the CDR3 is TGTGCCATCAGTGACCCCACCCTGACAGGGCAATCCTACAATGAGCAGTTCTTC. Protein: CAISDPTLTGQSYNEQFF.

The chain joins TRBV19 to TRBJ1-3; D uncertain. The CDR3 spans 12 residues. Germline V gene lookup returns CDR1 LNHDA and CDR2 SQIVND (reference sequence). The V end was cut by 5 bases, the J end by 3 bases, with 5 bases between. The CDR3, as DNA: TGTGCCAGTAGTCCCATTGGAAACACCATATATTTT. This codes for CASSPIGNTIYF.

A few counts support this clone. The V call is TRBV7-7, the J call TRBJ1-1, with 7 bases aligning to TRBD1. There are 17 residues in the CDR3. The germline V gene encodes CDR1 SSHAT and CDR2 FNYEAQ (reference sequence). Trimming at V came to 5 bases and at J to 0 bases, leaving 12 bases not matched to a gene. The CDR3 region is CASSLPLGGPMNTEAFF. In DNA, the CDR3 is TGTGCCAGCAGCCTCCCATTAGGGGGCCCTATGAACACTGAAGCTTTCTTT.

The chain recombines TRBV11-2 with TRBJ1-2; 8 nucleotides line up with TRBD1. Germline CDR1 reads SGHAT; CDR2 reads FQNNGV. The V gene end was trimmed by 1 base and the J gene end by 2 bases; junction bases not matched to a gene: 3. This CDR3 spans 15 amino acids. CDR3 bases: TGTGCCAGCAGCTTAGCAGGGGGCGGGAACTATGGCTACACCTTC. Amino acids: CASSLAGGGNYGYTF.

The chain combines TRBV18 with TRBJ2-5; maybe TRBD1 (5 bases). CDR3 length: 13 amino acids. The V end was cut by 5 bases, the J end by 5 bases, with 12 bases between. Germline assignment: CDR1 KGHSH and CDR2 LQKENI. This CDR3 reads CASSWTRQETQYF. CDR3 sequence (DNA): TGTGCCAGCTCATGGACACGGCAGGAGACCCAGTACTTC.

This clone was detected only once. DNA of the CDR3: TGTGCCAGCAGTTCCGGGACATTGACCGGCAATGAAAAACTGTTTTTT. The encoded protein is CASSSGTLTGNEKLFF. The chain combines TRBV28 with TRBJ1-4; TRBD1 is a possible D gene (6 bases). This CDR3 spans 16 amino acids. CDR1 and CDR2 from the germline V gene are MDHEN and SYDVKM. The ends were cut back, 4 bases at V and 5 bases at J, with 17 bases in the middle. Full variable domain (outside the CDR3, taken from reference TRBV28 and TRBJ1-4): DVKVTQSSRYLVKRTGEKVFLECVQDMDHENMFWYRQDPGLGLRLIYFSYDVKMKEKGDIPEGYSVSREKKERFSLILESASTNQTSMYLCASSSGTLTGNEKLFFGSGTQLSVL.

The genes are TRBV5-5 and TRBJ2-2, with 8 bases lining up with TRBD1. The CDR3 has 15 residues. Germline V gene data show CDR1 as SGHKS and CDR2 as YYEKEE (reference sequence). J was trimmed by 5 bases and V by 3 bases; bases with no gene match: 6. CDR3 nucleotide sequence: TGTGCCAGCAGCTGGCGGACAGGGAAAACCGGGGAGCTGTTTTTT. Its protein product is CASSWRTGKTGELFF.

Comments on this clone: Other DNA sequences in the sample encode the same CDR3. The chain employs TRBV7-9 and TRBJ1-5; possible D gene TRBD1, 6 bases. CDR3 length: 15 amino acids. Germline assignment: CDR1 SEHNR and CDR2 FQNEAQ (reference sequence). Trimming pared 4 bases from V and 1 base from J, leaving 11 bases between. The CDR3 DNA reads TGTGCCAGCAGCTCCGGACAGATCAGCAATCAGCCCCAGCATTTT. Protein product: CASSSGQISNQPQHF.

In its sample, this clone was seen once. This CDR3 reads CASSEGTALSYEQYF. In DNA form, the CDR3 reads TGTGCCAGCAGCGAGGGGACAGCGCTTTCTTACGAGCAGTACTTC. The chain uses TRBV9 and TRBJ2-7, with TRBD1 matching 7 bases. V dropped 3 bases and J dropped 4; count of bases not matched to a gene: 10. This CDR3 has 15 residues. CDR1 and CDR2 from the germline V gene are SGDLS and YYNGEE.

The rearrangement uses TRBV25-1 and TRBJ2-5; possible D gene TRBD1, 6 bases. Per germline, CDR1 MGHDK and CDR2 SYGVNS. V lost 5 bases, J lost 1 base, and 14 bases lay in between. This CDR3 has 15 residues. The CDR3: CASSKPRDIQETQYF. The CDR3 region has the DNA TGTGCCAGCAGTAAACCCCGGGACATCCAAGAGACCCAGTACTTC.

This chain uses TRBV19 with TRBJ2-1; D may be TRBD1 (5 bases). Trimming took 3 bases from V and 1 from J, leaving 10 bases between them. The CDR3 extends over 15 amino acids. The germline CDR1 and CDR2 sequences are LNHDA and SQIVND (reference sequence). The CDR3 DNA reads as TGTGCCAGTAGTATGTCCAGGGCGTCCTACAATGAGCAGTTCTTC. Amino acid sequence: CASSMSRASYNEQFF.

This chain uses TRBV18 with TRBJ2-1, with D maybe TRBD2 (6 bases). V gave up 6 bases and J gave up 7 bases, with 28 bases separating them. This CDR3 contains 18 residues. Germline V lookup: CDR1 KGHSH, CDR2 LQKENI. The CDR3: CASSLSSGGVGGYNEQFF. For the CDR3, the DNA is TGTGCCAGCTCGCTGTCCTCCGGCGGGGTAGGAGGTTATAATGAGCAGTTCTTC.

The chain carries TRBV29-1 and TRBJ2-2; D could derive from TRBD1 or TRBD2 (5 bases each). There are 12 residues in the CDR3. CDR1 is SQVTM, CDR2 ANQGSEA, per germline. Trimming shortened V by 7 bases and J by 4 bases, and 10 bases separated the two germline ends. CDR3 residues: CSGGFRTGELFF. CDR3 in DNA: TGCAGCGGGGGGTTCCGCACCGGGGAGCTGTTTTTT.

Remarks on this clone: The junction differs from germline at one of its ends, possibly a read error. The chain combines TRBV15 with TRBJ1-2, with 7 bases lining up with TRBD1. Germline CDR1 is LNHNV and CDR2 is YYDKDF (reference sequence). The CDR3 spans 15 residues. CDR3 nucleotide sequence: TGTGCCACCAGCCGAGAGTGGGGGAACAGGGGCGGCTACACCTTC. This gives the protein CATSREWGNRGGYTF.

The chain employs TRBV29-1 and TRBJ2-1; perhaps TRBD1 as D (8 bases). The V end was cut by 7 bases, the J end by 7 bases, with 20 bases between. CDR1 is SQVTM, CDR2 ANQGSEA, per germline. This CDR3 region has 14 residues. CDR3 nucleotide sequence: TGCAGCGGTCAGGGGGCCTCCGGGAGGAATGAGCAGTTCTTC. This sequence encodes CSGQGASGRNEQFF.